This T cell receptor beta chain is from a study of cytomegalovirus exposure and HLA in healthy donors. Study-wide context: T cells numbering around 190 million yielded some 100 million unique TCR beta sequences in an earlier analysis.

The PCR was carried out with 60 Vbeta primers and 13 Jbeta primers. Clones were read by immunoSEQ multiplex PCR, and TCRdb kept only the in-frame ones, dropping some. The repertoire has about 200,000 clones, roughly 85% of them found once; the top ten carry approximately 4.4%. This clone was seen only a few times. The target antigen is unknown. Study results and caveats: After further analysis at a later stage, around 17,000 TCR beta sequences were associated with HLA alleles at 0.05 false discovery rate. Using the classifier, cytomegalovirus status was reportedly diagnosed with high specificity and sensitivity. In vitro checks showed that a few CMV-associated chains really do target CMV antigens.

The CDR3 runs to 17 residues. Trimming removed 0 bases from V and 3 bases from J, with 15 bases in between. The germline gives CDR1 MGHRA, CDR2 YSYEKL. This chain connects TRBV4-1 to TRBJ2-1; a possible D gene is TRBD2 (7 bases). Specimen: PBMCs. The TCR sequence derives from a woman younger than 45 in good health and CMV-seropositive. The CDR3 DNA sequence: TGCGCCAGCAGCCAAGACCGGCGGGGGCCCGTCTACAATGAGCAGTTCTTC. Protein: CASSQDRRGPVYNEQFF.